This T cell receptor (beta chain) was retrieved from a study of shared clonotypes between healthy human individuals. About the study: Donors had three CD4 naive, three CD4 memory, two CD8 naive and one CD8 memory plate apiece.

Trimming removed 0 bases from V and 1 base from J, with 8 bases in between. Germline loops: CDR1 SGDLS, CDR2 YYNGEE. This CDR3 contains 14 residues. TCRdb keeps only in-frame clones here, not all; method: immunoSEQ multiplex PCR. The table includes about 2.5 million clones, around 93% detected once. A remark on this clone: This specimen includes other DNA sequences encoding the same CDR3.

The rearrangement uses TRBV9 and TRBJ2-7; a possible D gene is TRBD2 (5 bases). The sequenced sample was naive CD4+ T cells from PBMCs. Subset indicated: CD45RA+ positively selected. This receptor was obtained from a young man in good health. Some clones in this sample may be carry-over from other donors' samples. CDR3 amino acids: CASSVGGVSYEQYF. The CDR3 DNA is TGTGCCAGCAGCGTAGGGGGAGTATCCTACGAGCAGTACTTC.